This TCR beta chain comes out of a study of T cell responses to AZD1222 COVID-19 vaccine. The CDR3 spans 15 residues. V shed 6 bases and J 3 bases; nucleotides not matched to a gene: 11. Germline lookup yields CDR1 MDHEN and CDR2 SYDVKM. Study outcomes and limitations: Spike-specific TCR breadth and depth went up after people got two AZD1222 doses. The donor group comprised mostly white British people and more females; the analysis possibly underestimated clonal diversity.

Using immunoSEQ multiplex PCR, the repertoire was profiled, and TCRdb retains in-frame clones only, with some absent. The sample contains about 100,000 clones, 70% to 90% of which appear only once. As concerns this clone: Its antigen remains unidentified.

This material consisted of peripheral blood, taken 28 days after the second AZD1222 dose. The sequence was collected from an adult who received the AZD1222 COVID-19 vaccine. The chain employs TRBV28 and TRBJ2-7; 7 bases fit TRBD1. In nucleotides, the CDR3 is TGTGCCAGCAGACCGGGACAGAATAAAATCTACGAGCAGTACTTC. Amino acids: CASRPGQNKIYEQYF.